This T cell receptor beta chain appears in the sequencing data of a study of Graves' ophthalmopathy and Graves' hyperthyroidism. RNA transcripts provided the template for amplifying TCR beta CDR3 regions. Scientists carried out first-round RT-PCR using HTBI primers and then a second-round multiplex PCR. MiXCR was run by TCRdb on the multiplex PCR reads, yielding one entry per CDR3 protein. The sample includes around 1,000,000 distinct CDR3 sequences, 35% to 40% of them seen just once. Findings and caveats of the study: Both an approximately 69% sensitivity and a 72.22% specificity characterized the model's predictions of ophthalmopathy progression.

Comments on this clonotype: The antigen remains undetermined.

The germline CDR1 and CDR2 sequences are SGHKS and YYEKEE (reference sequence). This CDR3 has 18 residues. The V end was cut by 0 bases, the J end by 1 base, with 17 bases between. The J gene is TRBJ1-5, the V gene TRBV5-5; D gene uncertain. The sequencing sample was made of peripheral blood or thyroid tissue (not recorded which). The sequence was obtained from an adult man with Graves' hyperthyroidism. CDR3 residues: CASSLVRPTRGSNQPQHF. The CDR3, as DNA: TGTGCCAGCAGCTTGGTGCGACCGACTAGAGGGAGCAATCAGCCCCAGCATTTT.